The 28 T cell receptor beta chains reported below all come from one sample, sequenced in a study of cytomegalovirus exposure and HLA in healthy donors (dated by TCRdb to 2016 to 2017). The library was prepared using the immunoSEQ multiplex PCR assay. TCRdb mirrors the immuneACCESS table, restricted to in-frame sequences. Some clones are absent from its copies; in checked studies, under half trace to an unresolved V gene, and the reason for the others is unknown. The sample table contains approximately 170,000 clones; only one count was recorded for 85% of them. The top ten hold approximately 16% of the sample. The sample taken for sequencing was PBMCs. The receptors were sampled from a man younger than 35 in good health and CMV-seropositive.

The J gene is TRBJ1-2, the V gene TRBV18; D is undetermined. Trimming took off 3 bases at V and 8 bases at J, with 16 bases between the two ends. Germline assignment: CDR1 KGHSH and CDR2 LQKENI. CDR3 length equals 14 residues. The CDR3 coding sequence is TGTGCCAGCTCACCGCCGAGCGGTTTGGAAGGCTACACCTTC. Amino acid sequence: CASSPPSGLEGYTF.

The genes are TRBV2 and TRBJ2-6; D might be TRBD1 (5 bases). Trimming shortened V by 6 bases and J by 0 bases, and 9 bases separated the two germline ends. The germline gives CDR1 SNHLY, CDR2 FYNNEI. The CDR3 runs to 15 residues. CDR3 nucleotides: TGTGCCAGCAGGGACACCAGCTCTGGGGCCAACGTCCTGACTTTC. It encodes CASRDTSSGANVLTF.

The chain links TRBV20-1 to TRBJ2-3, with 8 bases aligning to TRBD1. CDR3 size: 11 residues. The V gene's germline CDR1 is DFQATT and CDR2 SNEGSKA (reference sequence). CDR3 sequence (DNA): TGCGCAGGGGGCCTAACAGATACGCAGTATTTT. Its translation is CAGGLTDTQYF.

This clone has just one count. The rearrangement uses TRBV11-2 and TRBJ1-1, with D hard to call. This CDR3 spans 13 amino acids. The V and J ends lost 5 bases and 1 base respectively, with 8 bases between them. CDR1 and CDR2 from the germline V gene are SGHAT and FQNNGV. The CDR3 spells CASSITRNTEAFF. The CDR3 bases are TGTGCCAGCAGCATCACACGGAACACTGAAGCTTTCTTT. Together with reference TRBV11-2 and TRBJ1-1, the CDR3 gives the full variable domain: EAGVAQSPRYKIIEKRQSVAFWCNPISGHATLYWYQQILGQGPKLLIQFQNNGVVDDSQLPKDRFSAERLKGVDSTLKIQPAKLEDSAVYLCASSITRNTEAFFGQGTRLTVV.

This clone has only one observation. The chain uses TRBV6-1 and TRBJ2-7, with 8 bases lining up with TRBD2. There are 17 residues in the CDR3. V was pared by 3 bases and J by 1 base, with 11 bases of the junction left unmatched. Germline V gene lookup returns CDR1 MNHNS and CDR2 SASEGT. CDR3 amino acids: CASSEIDGRARSYEQYF. For the CDR3, the DNA is TGTGCCAGCAGTGAGATCGACGGGAGGGCCAGGTCCTACGAGCAGTACTTC.

This chain joins TRBV7-8 and TRBJ2-6; TRBD1 agrees at 12 bases. This CDR3 has 18 residues. The V gene end was trimmed by 1 base and the J gene end by 2 bases; junction bases not matched to a gene: 3. The germline V gene has CDR1 SGHVS and CDR2 FQNEAQ. CDR3 sequence: CASSLGGQGAAGANVLTF. The CDR3 DNA reads TGTGCCAGCAGCTTAGGGGGACAGGGGGCAGCTGGGGCCAACGTCCTGACTTTC.

The table lists this clone with a count of one. J is TRBJ2-7 and V is TRBV7-9; TRBD1 matches 7 bases. There are 16 residues in the CDR3. Per the germline V gene, CDR1 is SEHNR and CDR2 is FQNEAQ (reference sequence). Trimming cost V 6 bases and J 0 bases; bases outside gene matches: 11. CDR3 nucleotides: TGTGCCAGCAGATCACCGACAGGGCCTAGCTCCTACGAGCAGTACTTC. Protein product: CASRSPTGPSSYEQYF.

The chain is built from TRBV7-9 and TRBJ2-1; 9 bases line up with TRBD2. The CDR3 has 17 amino acids. Trimming removed 5 bases from V and 6 bases from J; junction bases left unmatched: 14. The germline V gene encodes CDR1 SEHNR and CDR2 FQNEAQ (reference sequence). CDR3 nucleotides: TGTGCCAGCAGCGGTTGGGATAGCGGGAGCCCCCTCAATGAGCAGTTCTTC. Residues: CASSGWDSGSPLNEQFF. The full variable domain, its missing parts supplied by reference TRBV7-9 and TRBJ2-1, is DTGVSQNPRHKITKRGQNVTFRCDPISEHNRLYWYRQTLGQGPEFLTYFQNEAQLEKSRLLSDRFSAERPKGSFSTLEIQRTEQGDSAMYLCASSGWDSGSPLNEQFFGPGTRLTVL.

This chain joins TRBV7-9 and TRBJ1-1, with D unclear. The V and J ends lost 3 bases and 0 bases respectively, with 2 bases between them. CDR1 SEHNR and CDR2 FQNEAQ come from the germline V gene (reference sequence). The CDR3 has 12 residues. The DNA of the CDR3 is TGTGCCAGCAGCTTTATGAACACTGAAGCTTTCTTT. It specifies CASSFMNTEAFF. Together with reference TRBV7-9 and TRBJ1-1, the CDR3 gives the full variable domain: DTGVSQNPRHKITKRGQNVTFRCDPISEHNRLYWYRQTLGQGPEFLTYFQNEAQLEKSRLLSDRFSAERPKGSFSTLEIQRTEQGDSAMYLCASSFMNTEAFFGQGTRLTVV.

The chain combines TRBV9 with TRBJ2-2; D is possibly TRBD2 (6 bases). The V and J ends lost 1 base and 7 bases respectively, with 17 bases between them. The germline V gene encodes CDR1 SGDLS and CDR2 YYNGEE. The CDR3 is made up of 16 amino acids. CDR3 in amino acids: CASSVLGGQGLGELFF. The CDR3 DNA sequence: TGTGCCAGCAGCGTATTGGGGGGTCAGGGACTCGGGGAGCTGTTTTTT. The whole variable domain, remainder taken from reference TRBV9 and TRBJ2-2, is DSGVTQTPKHLITATGQRVTLRCSPRSGDLSVYWYQQSLDQGLQFLIQYYNGEERAKGNILERFSAQQFPDLHSELNLSSLELGDSALYFCASSVLGGQGLGELFFGEGSRLTVL.

V gene TRBV6-5 combines with J gene TRBJ1-2; tentative D call: TRBD1 (6 bases). V was cut by 0 bases and J by 7 bases, with 12 bases left in between. The CDR3 contains 14 residues. Germline lookup yields CDR1 MNHEY and CDR2 SVGAGI. The CDR3 coding sequence is TGTGCCAGCAGTTACTCTACCGGGGACATTGGCTACACCTTC. Amino acids: CASSYSTGDIGYTF.

The J gene is TRBJ2-1, the V gene TRBV5-4; 8 bases fit TRBD2. CDR3 length equals 16 residues. V lost 3 bases, J lost 2 bases, and 7 bases stayed unmatched. Germline V gene data show CDR1 as SGHNT and CDR2 as YYREEE (reference sequence). As DNA, the CDR3 is TGTGCCAGCAGCTGGAGCGGGGGTCTTCCCTACAATGAGCAGTTCTTC. This codes for CASSWSGGLPYNEQFF.

The chain links TRBV4-2 to TRBJ2-5; 12 bases are shared with TRBD2. Per the germline V gene, CDR1 is LGHNA and CDR2 is YNFKEQ. V was pared by 1 base and J by 6 bases, with 9 bases of the junction left unmatched. The CDR3 length is 17 residues. CDR3 in DNA: TGTGCCAGCAGCCAAGCGCTACTAGCGGGGGGCCTACAGACCCAGTACTTC. This sequence encodes CASSQALLAGGLQTQYF.

This chain connects TRBV27 to TRBJ2-1; TRBD2 is a possible D gene (5 bases). Trimming pared 2 bases from V and 4 bases from J, leaving 12 bases between. CDR3 length: 15 residues. The germline gives CDR1 MNHEY, CDR2 SMNVEV (reference sequence). The CDR3 DNA follows: TGTGCCAGCAGTTTAATAGTCGGCGGGTACAATGAGCAGTTCTTC. Protein sequence: CASSLIVGGYNEQFF.

The J gene is TRBJ2-3, the V gene TRBV27, with a tentative D call TRBD2 (5 bases). Germline values: CDR1 MNHEY, CDR2 SMNVEV (reference sequence). Trimming pared 4 bases from V and 2 bases from J, leaving 16 bases between. The CDR3 runs 16 residues. CDR3 residues: CASSSLGSGPTDTQYF. For the CDR3, the DNA is TGTGCCAGCAGTTCCCTCGGCAGCGGACCCACAGATACGCAGTATTTT.

This chain connects TRBV5-1 to TRBJ1-1; the D gene is possibly TRBD1 (6 bases). Germline V gene lookup returns CDR1 SGHRS and CDR2 YFSETQ. This CDR3 contains 14 residues. V was shortened by 4 bases and J by 11 bases, with 21 bases between the two germline ends. CDR3 sequence reads: CASSNGTPLFGAFF. DNA of the CDR3: TGCGCCAGCAGCAACGGGACACCCCTTTTTGGGGCTTTCTTT. Combining the CDR3 with reference TRBV5-1 and TRBJ1-1 gives the whole variable domain KAGVTQTPRYLIKTRGQQVTLSCSPISGHRSVSWYQQTPGQGLQFLFEYFSETQRNKGNFPGRFSGRQFSNSRSEMNVSTLELGDSALYLCASSNGTPLFGAFFGQGTRLTVV.

The rearrangement joins TRBV4-1 to TRBJ2-3; 15 bases line up with TRBD2. Losses at the gene ends were 0 bases for V and 6 bases for J; bases not matched to a gene: 13. The CDR3 loop spans 20 amino acids. Per germline, CDR1 MGHRA and CDR2 YSYEKL. The CDR3 loop reads CASSQDYPRGTSGGRDTQYF. CDR3 nucleotide sequence: TGCGCCAGCAGCCAAGATTACCCCCGAGGGACTAGCGGGGGGAGGGATACGCAGTATTTT.

The chain combines TRBV6-6 with TRBJ2-3, with a tentative D call TRBD2 (5 bases). Trimming took 6 bases from V and 0 from J, leaving 16 bases between them. CDR1 MNHNY and CDR2 SVGAGI come from the germline V gene (reference sequence). The CDR3 consists of 16 residues. The CDR3 DNA follows: TGTGCCAGCAGCGGTGGACTTGACACTAGCACAGATACGCAGTATTTT. Residues: CASSGGLDTSTDTQYF.

V usage is TRBV2 and J usage is TRBJ2-4; D is perhaps TRBD1 (8 bases). Germline values: CDR1 SNHLY, CDR2 FYNNEI. The CDR3 totals 16 residues. V was pared by 6 bases and J by 4 bases, with 19 bases between. The CDR3 sequence: CASRLDRGGTKNIQYF. The DNA of the CDR3 is TGTGCCAGCAGATTAGACAGGGGAGGGACAAAAAACATTCAGTACTTC.

The chain joins TRBV7-2 to TRBJ2-3; D remains unclear. In germline, CDR1 is SGHTA, CDR2 FQGNSA. V shed 3 bases and J shed 2 bases, with 12 bases lying between them. CDR3 size: 15 residues. The CDR3 DNA is TGTGCCAGCAGCTTGAGTGCTAGATACACAGATACGCAGTATTTT. Amino acids: CASSLSARYTDTQYF.

DNA of the CDR3: TGTGCCAGCAGTCCCTCGTGGGGCTCGAACACCGGGGAGCTGTTTTTT. Residues: CASSPSWGSNTGELFF. The chain combines TRBV27 with TRBJ2-2; tentatively, D is TRBD1 (5 bases). In germline, CDR1 is MNHEY, CDR2 SMNVEV (reference sequence). Trimming removed 5 bases from V and 0 bases from J, with 13 bases in between. The CDR3 runs 16 residues.

V and J are TRBV7-9 and TRBJ2-1, with TRBD2 identical over 14 bases. Germline V CDR1 and CDR2: SEHNR, FQNEAQ (reference sequence). Trimming cost V 5 bases and J 4 bases; bases outside gene matches: 4. The CDR3 totals 16 residues. CDR3 sequence: CASSTGLAGGYNEQFF. The CDR3 DNA reads TGTGCCAGCAGCACCGGACTAGCGGGGGGATACAATGAGCAGTTCTTC.

At least ten counts were recorded for this clone. The chain is built from TRBV7-3 and TRBJ1-2; the match to TRBD1 covers 11 bases. CDR1 and CDR2 from the germline V gene are SGHTA and FQGTGA. This CDR3 has 15 residues. The V segment lost 5 bases and the J segment 7 bases; nucleotides outside the gene matches: 9. The CDR3 region has the DNA TGTGCCAGCAGCCCCGGGGGAGGGACAGGGGGTGGCTACACCTTC. Residues: CASSPGGGTGGGYTF. The full variable domain, completed using reference TRBV7-3 and TRBJ1-2, is GAGVSQTPSNKVTEKGKYVELRCDPISGHTALYWYRQSLGQGPEFLIYFQGTGAADDSGLPNDRFFAVRPEGSVSTLKIQRTERGDSAVYLCASSPGGGTGGGYTFGSGTRLTVV.

The genes are TRBV30 and TRBJ2-5, with a possible D match to TRBD2 (6 bases). The CDR3 is 13 amino acids. The ends were cut back, 5 bases at V and 2 bases at J, with 12 bases in the middle. Germline assignment: CDR1 GTSNPN and CDR2 SVGIG (reference sequence). CDR3 residues: CAWGAGLQETQYF. Written as DNA, the CDR3 is TGTGCCTGGGGAGCGGGCCTGCAAGAGACCCAGTACTTC.

CDR3 sequence: CASSLATGPYNEQFF. In nucleotides, the CDR3 is TGTGCCAGCAGTTTGGCGACAGGACCCTACAATGAGCAGTTCTTC. The rearrangement links TRBV27 to TRBJ2-1; D might be TRBD1 (6 bases). Deletions cut 3 bases from V and 2 bases from J, with 11 bases between. CDR1 is MNHEY and CDR2 is SMNVEV in the germline V gene (reference sequence). CDR3 size: 15 residues.

The chain combines TRBV5-4 with TRBJ2-1; 9 nucleotides match TRBD2. The CDR3 sequence is 18 residues long. Losses at the gene ends were 4 bases for V and 0 bases for J; bases not matched to a gene: 11. The germline gives CDR1 SGHNT, CDR2 YYREEE (reference sequence). The CDR3, as DNA: TGTGCCAGCAGCCATCGAACGGCGGGGGGGAGCTCCTACAATGAGCAGTTCTTC. Encoded protein: CASSHRTAGGSSYNEQFF.

The chain employs TRBV6-1 and TRBJ2-7, with D possibly matching TRBD1 (6 bases). The CDR3 consists of 15 residues. The germline gives CDR1 MNHNS, CDR2 SASEGT. V lost 7 bases and J 2 bases, leaving 18 bases between the germline ends. As DNA, the CDR3 is TGTGCCAGCAAAGTCGGTATAGCAGGGGCCTACGAGCAGTACTTC. It is translated as CASKVGIAGAYEQYF.

This clone was found a few times. The chain links TRBV30 to TRBJ2-2, with D tentatively TRBD2 (6 bases). CDR3 size: 15 residues. V was clipped by 4 bases and J by 1 base, with 13 bases between them. Germline-derived CDR1 and CDR2 are GTSNPN and SVGIG (reference sequence). The CDR3 spells CAWKPSSGNTGELFF. DNA for the CDR3: TGTGCCTGGAAACCTAGTAGCGGGAACACCGGGGAGCTGTTTTTT.